This T cell receptor beta chain stems from a study of blood T cell repertoires in COVID-19. Study-wide context: Both acute and convalescent COVID-19 samples were obtained from the United States, Italy and Spain. PBMCs, B-cell-depleted T cells, or T cells provided the cDNA or gDNA that made up the material.

The CDR3 is 15 residues long. The germline gives CDR1 MDHEN, CDR2 SYDVKM. Germline trimming cut 5 bases from V and 4 bases from J; bases unmatched to any gene: 9. Source study methods: Amplification of reference gene primers provided the estimated nucleated cell counts. The repertoire was sequenced with immunoSEQ multiplex PCR; TCRdb's copy has only in-frame clones and lacks some. V and J calls and clone size are given by that table; D and trimming were obtained from the DNA. In the table there are about 50,000 clones, 86% of which are singletons. The source material was peripheral blood. The clonotype originates from a woman aged 60-75 years with acute or convalescent COVID-19. This chain connects TRBV28 to TRBJ2-7; 9 bases line up with TRBD1. This CDR3 reads CASSPGGTGIYEQYF. The DNA of the CDR3 is TGTGCCAGCAGTCCAGGGGGGACAGGGATTTACGAGCAGTACTTC.